The present T cell receptor (beta chain) was sequenced within a study of neurological immune-mediated disorders. This clonotype was counted many times. One entry per CDR3 protein, called by TCRdb with MiXCR from the 5' RACE reads. The repertoire includes around 70,000 distinct CDR3 sequences, 4% to 6% of them detected once, and about 3% sits in the top ten. J was trimmed by 6 bases and V by 0 bases; bases with no gene match: 11. Germline V CDR1 and CDR2: SGDLS, YYNGEE. The CDR3 consists of 17 residues. The receptor was isolated from a woman between 25 and 40 years old with multiple sclerosis. The chain has TRBV9 and TRBJ2-3, with 9 positions matching TRBD2. Sample: PBMCs. CDR3 amino acids: CASSVEGGGVPSDTQYF. Here the CDR3 DNA reads TGTGCCAGCAGCGTAGAGGGCGGGGGGGTGCCGAGCGATACGCAGTATTTT.